This TCR beta chain was captured in a study of T cells in Graves' hyperthyroidism and ophthalmopathy (dated by TCRdb to between 2017 and 2020). Describing the broader study: Peripheral blood samples were taken at the time of initial diagnosis, prior to any treatment. After blood sampling, hyperthyroidism patients were treated with methimazole at a starting dose of 30 mg daily, and ophthalmopathy patients were treated with high-dose intravenous methylprednisolone. Thyroid tissue and blood T-cell repertoires from roughly 6 Graves' hyperthyroidism patients were also compared in the study. Prospective prediction of ophthalmopathy was tested in an independent validation cohort consisting of some 19 hyperthyroidism patients and around 16 patients who later progressed to ophthalmopathy. To identify TCR V-J signatures that set the groups apart, the researchers used a discovery cohort of about a hundred patients, made up of around 40 with Graves' ophthalmopathy and some 55 with stable Graves' hyperthyroidism. The paper describes TCR Vbeta CDR3 sequencing of 135 peripheral blood samples, made up of 43 ophthalmopathy patients, 70 to 75 hyperthyroidism patients and roughly 17 progressor patients. The 100 or so discovery patients were randomly split 7:3 into training and test sets. Summary of the overall study and its limitations: A model built on a 13 V-J signature distinguished ophthalmopathy from stable hyperthyroidism, reaching 85% to 90% sensitivity and under 84% specificity in cross-validation and 80%/75% in testing. In validation, the model predicted progression to ophthalmopathy a median of about 6.8 months before onset, with approximately 68% sensitivity and 72.22% specificity. Most expanded thyroid clonotypes (frequency above 0.001) were also detected in blood, a finding suggesting that blood repertoires may reflect thyroid immune responses. No statistical method was used to set the sample size in advance, and investigators knew the group allocation.

The junction carries 17 bases between V and J, which are trimmed by 5 bases and 1 base respectively. According to the germline V gene, CDR1 reads SGHAT and CDR2 reads FQNNGV. The CDR3 measures 16 amino acids from cysteine to phenylalanine. The read is trimmed to its CDR3 DNA, 48 bases read in frame from base 1. The TCR beta CDR3 regions were amplified from RNA transcripts. The first round of RT-PCR for the TCR CDR3 was performed with the HTBI primer set and the Qiagen OneStep RT-PCR kit. A second multiplex PCR round built the libraries, followed by size selection and purification. The libraries were sequenced on an Illumina HiSeq2000 using paired-end 100 bp reads. As for the original processing: SOAPnuke was used to process the raw data, throwing out any read that contained adapters or uncalled bases, had a mean Phred below 15, or lacked an exact constant-primer or identifier match. COPE v1.2.5 was used to merge the high-quality paired reads, and each unique nucleotide sequence was defined as a clonotype. MiTCR v1.1 was used to align the clonotypes against IMGT TRBV, TRBD and TRBJ reference segments. The analysis was restricted to V-J combinations with a frequency above 0.0001, which together covered 99.2% of the repertoires. A TCS score was defined as the ratio between F50 (clonal expansion) and ExV (chaos), using BLOSUM62-based TCRdist between CDR3 peptides within each V-J. Welch's t-statistics and random forest reduced fewer than 600 V-J features to some 14, which were used in a naive Bayes classifier (R e1071). TCRdb reanalyzed the raw reads on its own, using fastp at Q25 for trimming and MiXCR for clone calling, and kept in-frame beta chains. Rows with a matching CDR3 protein are joined into one entry that keeps the most common DNA and genes. V and J calls and clone size were set by TCRdb, not the authors. The sample table records about 600,000 distinct CDR3 sequences; about 14% of these occur just once. The ten biggest clones cover around 13% of the sample.

In the ophthalmopathy patients, disease was moderately to severely active, with a Clinical Activity Score of 3 or more, a NOSPECS grade of 4 or more, and a duration of less than 3 months. Patients with uncontrolled infections, other autoimmune diseases, pregnancy or lactation were excluded. Diagnoses relied on clinical symptoms, serum thyroxine and TRAb, thyroid ultrasound and orbital computed tomography. Ficoll-Paque density gradient centrifugation was used to isolate PBMCs from 8 to 10 ml of fresh peripheral blood. Total RNA was extracted using Trizol reagent, and RNA quality was assessed on an Agilent 2100 Bioanalyzer. This clonotype came up many times. Its specific antigen is unknown. Base qualities are missing; no much larger clone stands one base away.

The material sequenced was blood. The receptor comes from a woman aged 50 to 60 with Graves' ophthalmopathy. The rearrangement joined TRBV11-2 to TRBJ2-5, with TRBD2 perhaps the D gene, on 6 matching bases. The CDR3 region reads CASSPEVSGTQETQYF. The DNA reads TGTGCCAGCAGCCCGGAAGTTAGCGGAACCCAAGAGACCCAGTACTTC.